This T cell receptor (beta chain) was observed in a study of shared clonotypes between healthy human individuals. General study findings and limits: The study generally estimated greater richness for naive than memory subsets.

Every subset's genomic DNA went evenly onto several immunoSEQ plates. The protocol was immunoSEQ multiplex PCR, while the TCRdb copy is restricted to in-frame clones and leaves out a portion. Of 2.5 million or so clones listed, about 92% are singletons. This CDR3 spans 14 amino acids. Trimming removed 5 bases from V and 6 bases from J, with 17 bases in between. In germline, CDR1 is SGHTA, CDR2 FQGNSA. Healthy adults negative for HIV, lacking recent acute infections or vaccinations, served as donors. About this clone: Its target is unknown.

Sequenced: naive CD4+ T cells sorted from blood. Specified subset: CD45RA+ positively selected. This TCR was sampled from a man younger than 35 in good health. The chain couples TRBV7-2 to TRBJ2-7; maybe TRBD2 (5 bases). The CDR3 loop is CASSPTSGFGEQYF. CDR3 coding DNA: TGTGCCAGCAGCCCAACTAGTGGGTTCGGCGAGCAGTACTTC.